Included here is one T cell receptor (beta chain) sequence, with context. This sample is drawn from a study of blood T cell repertoires in COVID-19. Study as a whole: T cells, B-cell-depleted T cells, or PBMCs provided the cDNA or gDNA that served as material.

CDR1 is SGHTA and CDR2 is FQGNSA in the germline V gene. The CDR3 sequence is 15 residues long. J lost 6 bases, V lost 5 bases, and 5 bases had no gene match. In the authors' workflow: Counts of nucleated cells, estimated from reference gene primer amplification, were obtained. Only in-frame clones appear in the TCRdb table, and some are missing; sequencing was by immunoSEQ multiplex PCR. V and J calls and clone size are copied from that table; D and trimming were computed from the DNA. Of around 98,000 clones in the sample, around 80% were seen once. This sequence was found in a man aged 70-80 years with acute or convalescent COVID-19. The V call is TRBV7-2, the J call TRBJ1-5; 12 nucleotides agree with TRBD1. Material: peripheral blood. The CDR3 loop reads CASSQGTGGSQPQHF. DNA of the CDR3: TGTGCCAGCAGCCAGGGGACAGGGGGCTCTCAGCCCCAGCATTTT. Full variable domain (remainder filled in from reference TRBV7-2 and TRBJ1-5): GAGVSQSPSNKVTEKGKDVELRCDPISGHTALYWYRQSLGQGLEFLIYFQGNSAPDKSGLPSDRFSAERTGGSVSTLTIQRTQQEDSAVYLCASSQGTGGSQPQHFGDGTRLSIL.